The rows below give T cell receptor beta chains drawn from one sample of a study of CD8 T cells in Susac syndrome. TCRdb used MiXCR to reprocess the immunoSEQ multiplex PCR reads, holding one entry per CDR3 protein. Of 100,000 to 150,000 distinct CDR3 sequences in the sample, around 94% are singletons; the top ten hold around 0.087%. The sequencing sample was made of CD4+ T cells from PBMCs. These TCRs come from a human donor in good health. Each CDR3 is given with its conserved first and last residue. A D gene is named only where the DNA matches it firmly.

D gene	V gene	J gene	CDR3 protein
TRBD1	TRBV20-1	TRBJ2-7	CSAPRTGGLYEQYF
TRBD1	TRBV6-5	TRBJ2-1	CASSYLNTGGAVDEQFF
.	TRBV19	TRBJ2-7	CASSTLLRSIYEQYF
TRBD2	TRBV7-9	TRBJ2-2	CASSSSGTSAGELFF
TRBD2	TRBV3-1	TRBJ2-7	CASSQGLAGVEQYF
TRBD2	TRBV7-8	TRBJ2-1	CASSLQAGEWDEQFF
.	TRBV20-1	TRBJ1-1	CSARDGSGVRAFF
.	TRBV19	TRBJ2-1	CASSIRGNEQFF
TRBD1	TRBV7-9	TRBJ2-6	CASTQIQGKGSGANVLTF
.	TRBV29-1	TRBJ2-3	CSVGVSGRTDTQYF
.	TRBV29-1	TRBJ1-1	CSVEGQENTEAFF
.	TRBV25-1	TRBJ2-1	CASSVGANNEQFF
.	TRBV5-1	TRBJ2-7	CASSLHGRSYEQYF
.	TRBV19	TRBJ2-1	CASSPRTSYNEQFF
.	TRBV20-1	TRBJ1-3	CSARVPGDSGNTIYF
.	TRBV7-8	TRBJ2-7	CASSLVDRSSYEQYF
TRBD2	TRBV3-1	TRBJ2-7	CASSHRVGLAGVLHEQYF
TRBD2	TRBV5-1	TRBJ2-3	CASSLAGGADTQYF
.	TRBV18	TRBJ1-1	CASSPTRVNTEAFF
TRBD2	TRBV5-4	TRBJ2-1	CASSKLIAGGFQFF
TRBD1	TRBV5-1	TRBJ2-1	CASSRDTGADEQFF
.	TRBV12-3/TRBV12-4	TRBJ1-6	CASSPTSKLPLHF
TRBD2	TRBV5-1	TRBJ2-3	CASSGTGTSGGDTQYF
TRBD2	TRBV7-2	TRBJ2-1	CASRNSGVSYNEQFF
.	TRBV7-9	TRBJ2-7	CASSIGHEQYF
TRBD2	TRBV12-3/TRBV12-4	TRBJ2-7	CASSQPSGRSLDEQYF
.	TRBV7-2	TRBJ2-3	CASSLVSGSTDTQYF
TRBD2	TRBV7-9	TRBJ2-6	CASSFTGGYASGANVLTF
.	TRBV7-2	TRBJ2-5	CASSTGGNRLWETQYF
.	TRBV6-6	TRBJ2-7	CASSYQGTYEQYF
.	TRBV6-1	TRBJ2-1	CASSFDYNEQFF
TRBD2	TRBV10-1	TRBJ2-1	CASSAGGDNEQFF
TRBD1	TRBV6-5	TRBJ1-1	CASSYSQGGYTEAFF
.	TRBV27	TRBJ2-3	CASSTVPFSRVHTDTQYF
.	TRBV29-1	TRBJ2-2	CSVAGGPNTGELFF
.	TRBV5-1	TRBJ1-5	CASSLGGGSYQPQHF
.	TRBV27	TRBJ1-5	CASRPTGLNQPQHF
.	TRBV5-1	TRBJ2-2	CASSLMEQRTGELFF
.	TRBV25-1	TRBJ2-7	CASGQTGARSYEQYF
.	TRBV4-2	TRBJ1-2	CASSQERLGYGYTF